A selection of T cell receptor beta chains follows, all from one sample in a study of shared T cell receptors in the human thymus. Only in-frame clones appear in the TCRdb table, and some are missing; sequencing was by immunoSEQ multiplex PCR. The table has 540,000 or so clones, around 78% seen once. This same sample was also part of a study on human thymus T cells.

Source material: thymocytes. These receptors all stem from a boy under two years old with a congenital heart defect. CDR3s include the opening cysteine and the closing phenylalanine or tryptophan. Each record gives: clone size, D gene, J gene, V gene, CDR3 protein, CDR3 DNA. D genes are given only for firm matches. The size field is filled for only some rows; it gives once, few, many or a size class.

clone_size: .
d_call: .
j_call: TRBJ1-2
v_call: TRBV27
cdr3_aa: CASSLSSAGAWGYTF
cdr3_nt: TGTGCCAGCAGTTTATCATCCGCTGGGGCTTGGGGCTACACCTTC

clone_size: .
d_call: .
j_call: TRBJ1-1
v_call: TRBV9
cdr3_aa: CASSPRGQNTEAFF
cdr3_nt: TGTGCCAGCAGCCCCCGTGGACAGAACACTGAAGCTTTCTTT

clone_size: .
d_call: TRBD2
j_call: TRBJ2-7
v_call: TRBV4-2
cdr3_aa: CASSSSGTCRSYEQYF
cdr3_nt: TGTGCCAGCAGCTCTAGCGGGACATGCCGTTCCTACGAGCAGTACTTC

clone_size: .
d_call: TRBD1
j_call: TRBJ1-4
v_call: TRBV5-7
cdr3_aa: CASSAGTGCEKLFF
cdr3_nt: TGTGCCAGCAGCGCGGGGACAGGGTGTGAAAAACTGTTTTTT

clone_size: .
d_call: .
j_call: TRBJ2-7
v_call: TRBV14
cdr3_aa: CASSQEGGWFEQYF
cdr3_nt: TGTGCCAGCAGCCAAGAGGGCGGGTGGTTCGAGCAGTACTTC

clone_size: few
d_call: .
j_call: TRBJ1-4
v_call: TRBV5-1
cdr3_aa: CASSLGSPLGEKLFF
cdr3_nt: TGCGCCAGCAGCTTGGGGAGTCCCCTTGGTGAAAAACTGTTTTTT

clone_size: once
d_call: .
j_call: TRBJ2-1
v_call: TRBV29-1
cdr3_aa: CSVEDPTRSSYNEQFF
cdr3_nt: TGCAGCGTTGAAGACCCTACAAGGAGCTCCTACAATGAGCAGTTCTTC

clone_size: few
d_call: TRBD2
j_call: TRBJ2-1
v_call: TRBV7-9
cdr3_aa: CASSLVLAGGHNEQFF
cdr3_nt: TGTGCCAGCAGCTTAGTACTAGCGGGAGGACACAATGAGCAGTTCTTC

clone_size: .
d_call: .
j_call: TRBJ2-6
v_call: TRBV27
cdr3_aa: CASSFSSGANVLTF
cdr3_nt: TGTGCCAGCAGTTTTAGCTCTGGGGCCAACGTCCTGACTTTC

clone_size: few
d_call: TRBD1
j_call: TRBJ1-5
v_call: TRBV27
cdr3_aa: CASSRQGVNQPQHF
cdr3_nt: TGTGCCAGCAGCCGACAGGGGGTCAATCAGCCCCAGCATTTT

clone_size: few
d_call: TRBD1
j_call: TRBJ2-7
v_call: TRBV25-1
cdr3_aa: CASIRETGGIPYEQYF
cdr3_nt: TGTGCCAGCATTAGGGAGACAGGGGGCATCCCCTACGAGCAGTACTTC

clone_size: once
d_call: TRBD1
j_call: TRBJ2-7
v_call: TRBV15
cdr3_aa: CATSTGTEQYEQYF
cdr3_nt: TGTGCCACCAGCACCGGGACAGAGCAATACGAGCAGTACTTC

clone_size: .
d_call: TRBD1
j_call: TRBJ1-2
v_call: TRBV14
cdr3_aa: CASSQGDSYGYTF
cdr3_nt: TGTGCCAGCAGCCAAGGGGACAGCTATGGCTACACCTTC

clone_size: .
d_call: TRBD1
j_call: TRBJ2-7
v_call: TRBV6-1
cdr3_aa: CASGDRAGGHEQYF
cdr3_nt: TGTGCCAGCGGGGACCGGGCAGGGGGCCACGAGCAGTACTTC

clone_size: .
d_call: TRBD2
j_call: TRBJ2-1
v_call: TRBV19
cdr3_aa: CASSIDRKSGNYNEQFF
cdr3_nt: TGTGCCAGTAGTATAGATCGTAAAAGCGGGAACTACAATGAGCAGTTCTTC

clone_size: .
d_call: .
j_call: TRBJ2-2
v_call: TRBV7-2
cdr3_aa: CASLAPASEKTGELFF
cdr3_nt: TGTGCCTCGCTAGCACCGGCTAGCGAGAAAACCGGGGAGCTGTTTTTT

clone_size: .
d_call: TRBD1
j_call: TRBJ2-7
v_call: TRBV15
cdr3_aa: CATSRPRGDRGQGLADRSYEQYF
cdr3_nt: TGTGCCACCAGCCGCCCCAGGGGGGACAGGGGGCAGGGGCTAGCGGACCGTTCCTACGAGCAGTACTTC

clone_size: .
d_call: .
j_call: TRBJ1-3
v_call: TRBV5-5
cdr3_aa: CASRLEGNTIYF
cdr3_nt: TGTGCCAGCAGGCTCGAGGGAAACACCATATATTTT

clone_size: .
d_call: .
j_call: TRBJ2-2
v_call: TRBV27
cdr3_aa: CASSLREDTGELFF
cdr3_nt: TGTGCCAGCAGTTTAAGGGAGGACACCGGGGAGCTGTTTTTT

clone_size: .
d_call: TRBD1
j_call: TRBJ2-7
v_call: TRBV6-1
cdr3_aa: CATQGQGFHEQYF
cdr3_nt: TGTGCCACCCAGGGACAGGGGTTCCACGAGCAGTACTTC

clone_size: .
d_call: TRBD2
j_call: TRBJ2-1
v_call: TRBV30
cdr3_aa: CAWTAAPSGIGNEQFF
cdr3_nt: TGTGCCTGGACCGCTGCTCCTAGCGGGATTGGCAATGAGCAGTTCTTC

clone_size: .
d_call: TRBD2
j_call: TRBJ2-1
v_call: TRBV18
cdr3_aa: CASSLGTSGSHEQFF
cdr3_nt: TGTGCCAGCTCTCTTGGGACTAGCGGGAGCCATGAGCAGTTCTTC